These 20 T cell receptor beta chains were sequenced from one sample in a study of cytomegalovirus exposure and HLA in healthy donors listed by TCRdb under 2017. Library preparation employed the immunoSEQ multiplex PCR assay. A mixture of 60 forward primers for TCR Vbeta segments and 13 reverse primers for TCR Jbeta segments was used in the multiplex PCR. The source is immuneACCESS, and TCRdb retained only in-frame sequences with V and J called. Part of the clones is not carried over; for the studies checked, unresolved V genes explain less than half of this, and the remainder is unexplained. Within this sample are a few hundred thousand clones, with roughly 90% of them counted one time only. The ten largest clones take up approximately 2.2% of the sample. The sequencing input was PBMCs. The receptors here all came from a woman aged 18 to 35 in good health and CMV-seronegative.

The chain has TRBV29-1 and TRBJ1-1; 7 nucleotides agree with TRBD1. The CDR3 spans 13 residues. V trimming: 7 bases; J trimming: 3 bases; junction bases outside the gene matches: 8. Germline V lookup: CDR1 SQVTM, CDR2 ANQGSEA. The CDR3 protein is CSAKRQGDTEAFF. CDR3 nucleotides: TGCAGCGCCAAACGACAGGGCGACACTGAAGCTTTCTTT.

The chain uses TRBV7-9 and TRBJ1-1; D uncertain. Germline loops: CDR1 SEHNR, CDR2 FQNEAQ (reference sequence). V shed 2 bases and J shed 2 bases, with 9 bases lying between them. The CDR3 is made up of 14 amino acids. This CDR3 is CASSLTPANTEAFF. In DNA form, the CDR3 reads TGTGCCAGCAGCTTAACTCCCGCCAACACTGAAGCTTTCTTT.

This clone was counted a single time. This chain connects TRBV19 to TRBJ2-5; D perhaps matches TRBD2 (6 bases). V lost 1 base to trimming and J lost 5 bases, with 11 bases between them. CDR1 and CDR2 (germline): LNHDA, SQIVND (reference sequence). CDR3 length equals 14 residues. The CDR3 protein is CASSIGAGGETQYF. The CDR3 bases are TGTGCCAGTAGTATAGGGGCAGGAGGGGAGACCCAGTACTTC.

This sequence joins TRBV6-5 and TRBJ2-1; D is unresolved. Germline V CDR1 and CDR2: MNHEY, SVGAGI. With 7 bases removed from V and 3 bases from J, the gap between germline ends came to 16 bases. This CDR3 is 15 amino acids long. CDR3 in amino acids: CASTQVQLGYNEQFF. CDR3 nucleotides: TGTGCCAGCACCCAAGTACAGCTCGGCTACAATGAGCAGTTCTTC.

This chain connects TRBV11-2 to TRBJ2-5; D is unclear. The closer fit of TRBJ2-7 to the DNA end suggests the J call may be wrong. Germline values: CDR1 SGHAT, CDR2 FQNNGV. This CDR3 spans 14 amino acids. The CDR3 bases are TGTGCCAGCAGCCTCCTTACCGCGGATTACGAGCAGTACTTC. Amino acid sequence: CASSLLTADYEQYF.

The CDR3 here is CASSQDRTSGHTPYNEQFF. Here the CDR3 DNA reads TGCGCCAGCAGCCAAGACAGGACTAGCGGCCACACCCCCTACAATGAGCAGTTCTTC. The rearrangement uses TRBV4-1 and TRBJ2-1; 10 nucleotides match TRBD2. CDR3 length: 19 residues. J lost 2 bases, V lost 0 bases, and 10 bases had no gene match. Per the germline V gene, CDR1 is MGHRA and CDR2 is YSYEKL.

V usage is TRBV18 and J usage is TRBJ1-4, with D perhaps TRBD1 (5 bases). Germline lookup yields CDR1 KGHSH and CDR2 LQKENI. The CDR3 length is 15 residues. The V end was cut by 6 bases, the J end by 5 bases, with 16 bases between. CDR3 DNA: TGTGCCAGCTCTTCGGCGCGACAGCCCAATGAAAAACTGTTTTTT. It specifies CASSSARQPNEKLFF. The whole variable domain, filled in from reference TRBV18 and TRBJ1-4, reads NAGVMQNPRHLVRRRGQEARLRCSPMKGHSHVYWYRQLPEEGLKFMVYLQKENIIDESGMPKERFSAEFPKEGPSILRIQQVVRGDSAAYFCASSSARQPNEKLFFGSGTQLSVL.

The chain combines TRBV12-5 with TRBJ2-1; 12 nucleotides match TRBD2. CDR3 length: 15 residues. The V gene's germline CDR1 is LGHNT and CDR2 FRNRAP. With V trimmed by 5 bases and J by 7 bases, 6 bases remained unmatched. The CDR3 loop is CASGGASGGVNEQFF. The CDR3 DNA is TGTGCTAGTGGTGGGGCTAGCGGGGGGGTGAATGAGCAGTTCTTC.

CDR3 sequence: CASSYPRTGGDTEAFF. The CDR3 DNA follows: TGTGCCAGCAGTTATCCTAGGACAGGGGGCGACACTGAAGCTTTCTTT. The genes are TRBV28 and TRBJ1-1; 11 nucleotides match TRBD1. The trim removed 4 bases at V and 3 bases at J, leaving 7 bases unmatched. This CDR3 region has 16 residues. Germline CDR1 and CDR2: MDHEN and SYDVKM.

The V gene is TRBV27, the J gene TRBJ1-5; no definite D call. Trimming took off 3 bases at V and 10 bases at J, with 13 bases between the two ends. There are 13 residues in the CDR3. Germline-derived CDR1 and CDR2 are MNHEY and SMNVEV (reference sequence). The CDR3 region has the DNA TGTGCCAGCAGTTTGAGTTTGACTTCACCCCAGCATTTT. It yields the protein CASSLSLTSPQHF.

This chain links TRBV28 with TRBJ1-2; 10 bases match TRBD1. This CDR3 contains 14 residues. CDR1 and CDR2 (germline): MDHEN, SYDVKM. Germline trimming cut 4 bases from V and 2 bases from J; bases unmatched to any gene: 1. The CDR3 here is CASSWDRGNYGYTF. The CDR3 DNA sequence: TGTGCCAGCAGTTGGGACAGGGGAAACTATGGCTACACCTTC.

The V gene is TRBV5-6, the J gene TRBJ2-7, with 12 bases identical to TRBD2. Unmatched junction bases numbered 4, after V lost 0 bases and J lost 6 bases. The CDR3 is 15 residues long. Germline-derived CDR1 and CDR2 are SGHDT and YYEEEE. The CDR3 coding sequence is TGTGCCAGCAGCTTGGGACTAGCGGGGGTATCCGAGCAGTACTTC. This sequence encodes CASSLGLAGVSEQYF. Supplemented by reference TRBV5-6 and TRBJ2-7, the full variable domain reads DAGVTQSPTHLIKTRGQQVTLRCSPKSGHDTVSWYQQALGQGPQFIFQYYEEEERQRGNFPDRFSGHQFPNYSSELNVNALLLGDSALYLCASSLGLAGVSEQYFGPGTRLTVT.

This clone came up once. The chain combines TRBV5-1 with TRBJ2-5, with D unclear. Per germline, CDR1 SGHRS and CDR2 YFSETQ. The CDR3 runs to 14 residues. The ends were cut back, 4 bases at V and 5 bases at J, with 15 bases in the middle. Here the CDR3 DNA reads TGCGCCAGCAGCGCCGTAGAGGTGTGGGAGACCCAGTACTTC. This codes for CASSAVEVWETQYF.

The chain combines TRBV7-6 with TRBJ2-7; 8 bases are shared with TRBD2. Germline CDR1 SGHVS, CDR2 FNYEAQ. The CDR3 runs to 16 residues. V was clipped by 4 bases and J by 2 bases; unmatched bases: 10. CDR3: CASSSQPAGETYEQYF. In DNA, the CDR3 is TGTGCCAGCAGCTCACAACCAGCGGGGGAAACCTACGAGCAGTACTTC.

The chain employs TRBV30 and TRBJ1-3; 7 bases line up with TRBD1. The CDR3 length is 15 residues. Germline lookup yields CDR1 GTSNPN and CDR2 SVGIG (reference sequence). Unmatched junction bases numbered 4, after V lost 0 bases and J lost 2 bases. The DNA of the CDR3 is TGTGCCTGGAGTGTGGGGCAGGGGGCTGGAAACACCATATATTTT. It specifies CAWSVGQGAGNTIYF. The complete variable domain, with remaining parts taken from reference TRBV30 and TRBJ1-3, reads SQTIHQWPATLVQPVGSPLSLECTVEGTSNPNLYWYRQAAGRGLQLLFYSVGIGQISSEVPQNLSASRPQDRQFILSSKKLLLSDSGFYLCAWSVGQGAGNTIYFGEGSWLTVV.

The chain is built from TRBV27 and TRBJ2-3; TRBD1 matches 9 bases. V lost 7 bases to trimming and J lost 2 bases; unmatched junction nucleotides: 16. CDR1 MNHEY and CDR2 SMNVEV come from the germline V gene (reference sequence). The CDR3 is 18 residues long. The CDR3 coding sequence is TGTGCCAGCAAGATGGGACAGGGCCAGATCAGTTACACAGATACGCAGTATTTT. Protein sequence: CASKMGQGQISYTDTQYF.

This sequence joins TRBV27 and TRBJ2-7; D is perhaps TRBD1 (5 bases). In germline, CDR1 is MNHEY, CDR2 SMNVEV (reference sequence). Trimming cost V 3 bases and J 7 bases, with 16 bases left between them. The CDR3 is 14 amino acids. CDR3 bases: TGTGCCAGCAGTTTTTGGCAGGAGAAGGGGGAGCAGTACTTC. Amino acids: CASSFWQEKGEQYF.

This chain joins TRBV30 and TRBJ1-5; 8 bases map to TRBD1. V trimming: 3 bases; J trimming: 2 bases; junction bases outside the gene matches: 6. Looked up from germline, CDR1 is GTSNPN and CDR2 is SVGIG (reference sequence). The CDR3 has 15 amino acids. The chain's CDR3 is CAWSEDRVGNQPQHF. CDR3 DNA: TGTGCCTGGAGCGAGGACAGGGTAGGCAATCAGCCCCAGCATTTT. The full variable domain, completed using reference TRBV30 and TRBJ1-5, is SQTIHQWPATLVQPVGSPLSLECTVEGTSNPNLYWYRQAAGRGLQLLFYSVGIGQISSEVPQNLSASRPQDRQFILSSKKLLLSDSGFYLCAWSEDRVGNQPQHFGDGTRLSIL.

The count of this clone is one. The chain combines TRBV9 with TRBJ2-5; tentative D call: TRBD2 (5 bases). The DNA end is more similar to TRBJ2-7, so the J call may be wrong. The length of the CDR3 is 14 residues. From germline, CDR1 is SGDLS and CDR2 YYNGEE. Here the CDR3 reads CASSVDEGKYEQYF. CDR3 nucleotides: TGTGCCAGCAGCGTAGATGAGGGAAAGTACGAGCAGTACTTC.

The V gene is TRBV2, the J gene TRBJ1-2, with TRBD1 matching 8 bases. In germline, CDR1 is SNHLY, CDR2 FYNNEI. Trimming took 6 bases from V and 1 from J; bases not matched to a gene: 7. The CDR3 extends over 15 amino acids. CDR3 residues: CASREDRDHNYGYTF. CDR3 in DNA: TGTGCCAGCAGAGAGGACAGGGACCATAACTATGGCTACACCTTC. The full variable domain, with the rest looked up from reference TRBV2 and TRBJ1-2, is EPEVTQTPSHQVTQMGQEVILRCVPISNHLYFYWYRQILGQKVEFLVSFYNNEISEKSEIFDDQFSVERPDGSNFTLKIRSTKLEDSAMYFCASREDRDHNYGYTFGSGTRLTVV.